These 3 T cell receptor beta chains share one sample of origin, sequenced in a study of T cell repertoires in cytomegalovirus infection. TCRdb ran MiXCR on the reads and lists one entry per CDR3 protein. The data contain approximately 500,000 distinct CDR3 sequences, about 11% of them singletons. Input material: PBMCs. These receptors were obtained from a human donor in good health (CMV status not recorded). Some clones in this sample may be carry-over from other donors' samples.

This clonotype was recorded at least ten times. The chain uses TRBV7-9 and TRBJ1-5, with D possibly matching TRBD1 (5 bases). Germline-derived CDR1 and CDR2 are SEHNR and FQNEAQ (reference sequence). The CDR3 sequence is 14 residues long. V was trimmed by 5 bases and J by 2 bases, leaving 10 bases between them. The CDR3 spells CASSQDTGNQPQHF. The CDR3 DNA follows: TGTGCCAGCAGCCAGGACACGGGCAATCAGCCCCAGCATTTT.

The chain links TRBV4-1 to TRBJ1-1; 7 bases are a match to TRBD1. The CDR3 loop spans 15 amino acids. Germline trimming cut 3 bases from V and 0 bases from J; bases unmatched to any gene: 4. Germline values: CDR1 MGHRA, CDR2 YSYEKL. CDR3 amino acids: CASSHRQGLNTEAFF. The CDR3 DNA sequence: TGCGCCAGCAGCCACAGACAGGGCCTGAACACTGAAGCTTTCTTT.

V and J are TRBV20-1 and TRBJ1-6; tentatively, D is TRBD1 (5 bases). CDR3 length equals 14 residues. Germline V lookup: CDR1 DFQATT, CDR2 SNEGSKA (reference sequence). The V end lost 5 bases, the J end lost 7 bases, and 15 bases lay between the germline ends. CDR3 loop: CSAGGARGNSPLHF. The CDR3 coding sequence is TGCAGTGCTGGCGGGGCTCGGGGGAATTCACCCCTCCACTTT.